This T cell receptor beta chain stems from a study of cytomegalovirus exposure and HLA in healthy donors. Study findings and constraints: An apparent linkage of common viral pathogens to several of the most significant clusters emerged in a later analysis.

Amplification used 60 Vbeta primers and 13 Jbeta primers. Data came from immunoSEQ multiplex PCR; TCRdb stores just in-frame clones and leaves some out. Of roughly 120,000 clones listed, 74% are singletons. For this clone: The antigen is undetermined.

The CDR3 consists of 13 residues. V gave up 4 bases and J gave up 7 bases, with 12 bases separating them. Germline V gives CDR1 SGDLS, CDR2 YYNGEE. This chain uses TRBV9 with TRBJ2-1; D remains ambiguous. What was sequenced was PBMCs. The origin of this receptor is a woman aged 40-49 years in good health and CMV-seropositive. CDR3 amino acids: CASSSVSFNEQFF. DNA for the CDR3: TGTGCCAGCAGCTCTGTCTCGTTTAATGAGCAGTTCTTC.